The next 26 T cell receptor beta chains were all read from a single sample in a study of shared clonotypes between healthy human individuals. Repertoires were generated with immunoSEQ multiplex PCR, while TCRdb's copy carries only in-frame clones and drops some. This sample has fewer than 3 million clones; around 93% occur once, and the top ten carry around 0.35%. Sequenced input: naive CD4+ T cells from PBMCs. Sample subset: CD45RA+ positively selected. The receptors shown here come from a man younger than 35 in good health. Some clones in this sample may be carry-over from other donors' samples.

This chain connects TRBV7-9 to TRBJ1-1; D gene unclear. This CDR3 has 15 residues. Germline values: CDR1 SEHNR, CDR2 FQNEAQ (reference sequence). The V end lost 0 bases, the J end lost 5 bases, and 13 bases lay between the germline ends. The CDR3 sequence: CASSLARTARTEAFF. For the CDR3, the DNA is TGTGCCAGCAGCTTAGCGCGAACAGCTAGGACTGAAGCTTTCTTT.

Note on this clone: Other DNA sequences of this sample code for an identical CDR3. The rearrangement joins TRBV6-1 to TRBJ1-5; the D is unclear. The CDR3 extends over 13 amino acids. From germline, CDR1 is MNHNS and CDR2 SASEGT. V was cut by 0 bases and J by 2 bases, with 2 bases left in between. CDR3 sequence (DNA): TGTGCCAGCAGTGAAGCGCGCAATCAGCCCCAGCATTTT. Its protein product is CASSEARNQPQHF.

The rearrangement joins TRBV28 to TRBJ2-7; D remains ambiguous. The germline V gene encodes CDR1 MDHEN and CDR2 SYDVKM. The CDR3 runs 13 residues. Trimming stripped 6 bases from V and 6 bases from J, with 15 bases between. CDR3 nucleotides: TGTGCCAGCAGCCCCAACATCGACGGCGAGCAGTACTTC. The encoded protein is CASSPNIDGEQYF.

DNA for the CDR3: TGTGCCAGCAGTTTATCGATGTACACTGAAGCTTTCTTT. This encodes CASSLSMYTEAFF. V is TRBV27 and J is TRBJ1-1; unclear D gene. Trimming took off 0 bases at V and 3 bases at J, with 5 bases between the two ends. The CDR3 has 13 residues. Germline CDR1 and CDR2: MNHEY and SMNVEV (reference sequence).

The chain uses TRBV28 and TRBJ1-3, with 8 bases matching TRBD1. Looked up from germline, CDR1 is MDHEN and CDR2 is SYDVKM. This CDR3 contains 17 residues. The V and J ends lost 6 bases and 2 bases, in that order; junction bases with no gene match: 12. This chain's CDR3 is CASRKIRGLSPGNTIYF. The DNA for the CDR3 is TGTGCCAGCAGAAAAATCAGGGGGCTTAGCCCTGGAAACACCATATATTTT.

The genes are TRBV5-8 and TRBJ1-4; D may be TRBD1 (5 bases). The length of the CDR3 is 14 residues. V lost 8 bases and J lost 3, with 14 bases in between. The germline V gene has CDR1 SGHTS and CDR2 YDEGEE. The CDR3 loop reads CASSAGVANEKLFF. CDR3 bases: TGTGCCAGTAGCGCGGGGGTTGCTAATGAAAAACTGTTTTTT.

V usage is TRBV27 and J usage is TRBJ2-1, with TRBD2 identical over 9 bases. The CDR3 totals 17 residues. With 4 bases clipped from V and 0 bases from J, the junction kept 7 bases outside the gene matches. Germline CDR1 reads MNHEY; CDR2 reads SMNVEV (reference sequence). CDR3 loop: CASSSVDSGSSYNEQFF. DNA for the CDR3: TGTGCCAGCAGTTCAGTTGATAGCGGGAGCTCCTACAATGAGCAGTTCTTC.

The chain is built from TRBV27 and TRBJ2-1; 8 bases fit TRBD2. Germline V gene lookup returns CDR1 MNHEY and CDR2 SMNVEV (reference sequence). This CDR3 has 15 amino acids. V lost 4 bases to trimming and J lost 9 bases; unmatched junction nucleotides: 11. The CDR3 loop is CASSSTGLVSFEQFF. CDR3 coding DNA: TGTGCCAGCAGTTCGACGGGACTAGTCTCCTTTGAGCAGTTCTTC.

V and J are TRBV5-1 and TRBJ1-1, with D unresolved. The CDR3 covers 15 residues. Trimming cost V 0 bases and J 1 base, with 10 bases left between them. The germline CDR1 and CDR2 sequences are SGHRS and YFSETQ. The CDR3 coding sequence is TGCGCCAGCAGCTTGGGACCCAACCCGAACACTGAAGCTTTCTTT. Translating it yields CASSLGPNPNTEAFF.

A single count supports this clone. This chain connects TRBV7-2 to TRBJ2-7; 8 nucleotides align to TRBD1. With V trimmed by 2 bases and J by 4 bases, 7 bases remained unmatched. This CDR3 has 15 amino acids. Germline V gene sequence: CDR1 SGHTA, CDR2 FQGNSA. CDR3 sequence reads: CASSLLGQGFYEQYF. The DNA of the CDR3 is TGTGCCAGCAGCTTACTCGGACAGGGCTTTTACGAGCAGTACTTC.

This clone has just one count. The chain recombines TRBV30 with TRBJ2-3; 12 bases align to TRBD2. The V segment lost 1 base and the J segment 3 bases; nucleotides outside the gene matches: 2. The CDR3 totals 15 residues. CDR1 and CDR2 from the germline V gene are GTSNPN and SVGIG (reference sequence). CDR3 residues: CAWSGTSGITDTQYF. The CDR3 DNA reads TGTGCCTGGAGTGGGACTAGCGGGATTACAGATACGCAGTATTTT.

The chain is built from TRBV28 and TRBJ2-2, with D perhaps matching TRBD2 (5 bases). Per the germline V gene, CDR1 is MDHEN and CDR2 is SYDVKM. The CDR3 contains 15 residues. V lost 5 bases to trimming and J lost 4 bases, with 14 bases between them. This chain's CDR3 is CASSATGKPTGELFF. The DNA of the CDR3 is TGTGCCAGCAGTGCGACGGGGAAGCCCACCGGGGAGCTGTTTTTT.

V and J are TRBV18 and TRBJ2-5, with D unresolved. The germline V gene encodes CDR1 KGHSH and CDR2 LQKENI. The V and J ends lost 2 bases and 7 bases respectively, with 5 bases between them. This CDR3 spans 11 amino acids. The CDR3 region is CASSPGGTQYF. The CDR3, as DNA: TGTGCCAGCTCACCAGGCGGGACCCAGTACTTC.

The V call is TRBV7-9, the J call TRBJ2-3; unclear D gene. V was clipped by 1 base and J by 1 base, with 6 bases between them. The germline V gene encodes CDR1 SEHNR and CDR2 FQNEAQ (reference sequence). CDR3 length: 14 amino acids. The DNA for the CDR3 is TGTGCCAGCAGCTTAGTCGCCCGCACAGATACGCAGTATTTT. Its protein is CASSLVARTDTQYF.

The chain joins TRBV6-1 to TRBJ2-1; 9 positions agree with TRBD2. J gave up 4 bases and V 2 bases, and 9 bases lay outside the gene matches. CDR1 is MNHNS, CDR2 SASEGT, per germline. CDR3 length: 17 residues. The CDR3 loop reads CASSERGGGRVYNEQFF. The CDR3 DNA is TGTGCCAGCAGTGAACGAGGGGGCGGGAGGGTGTACAATGAGCAGTTCTTC.

A word on this clone: Other DNA variants within this sample encode the same CDR3. The chain uses TRBV18 and TRBJ1-5; no reliable D call. V was shortened by 2 bases and J by 4 bases, with 6 bases between the two germline ends. This CDR3 region has 13 residues. Germline assignment: CDR1 KGHSH and CDR2 LQKENI. The CDR3 coding sequence is TGTGCCAGCTCACCAAGTGGGAATCAGCCCCAGCATTTT. Translating it yields CASSPSGNQPQHF.

V is TRBV27 and J is TRBJ1-2, with a possible D match to TRBD1 (6 bases). V was trimmed by 5 bases and J by 4 bases, leaving 17 bases between them. Germline CDR1 is MNHEY and CDR2 is SMNVEV (reference sequence). This CDR3 has 15 residues. The CDR3 reads CASSPAGQRAYGYTF. The CDR3 region has the DNA TGTGCCAGCAGTCCCGCAGGACAGAGGGCCTATGGCTACACCTTC.

V is TRBV20-1 and J is TRBJ2-3; no definite D call. Per the germline V gene, CDR1 is DFQATT and CDR2 is SNEGSKA (reference sequence). V lost 5 bases, J lost 5 bases, and 8 bases lay in between. This CDR3 is built from 11 residues. DNA for the CDR3: TGCAGTGCTGCCCTACTAGATACGCAGTATTTT. Protein product: CSAALLDTQYF.

The genes are TRBV7-6 and TRBJ2-5, with TRBD1 matching over 8 bases. CDR3 size: 15 residues. Unmatched junction bases numbered 6, after V lost 5 bases and J lost 1 base. In germline, CDR1 is SGHVS, CDR2 FNYEAQ. CDR3 residues: CASSTRDRSQETQYF. Written as DNA, the CDR3 is TGTGCCAGCAGCACTAGGGACAGGAGCCAAGAGACCCAGTACTTC.

The CDR3: CASSWASPSTDTQYF. For the CDR3, the DNA is TGTGCCAGCAGTTGGGCCAGCCCCAGCACAGATACGCAGTATTTT. The rearrangement links TRBV6-6 to TRBJ2-3; D remains ambiguous. The V gene's germline CDR1 is MNHNY and CDR2 SVGAGI (reference sequence). The CDR3 is 15 residues long. V was shortened by 4 bases and J by 0 bases, with 11 bases between the two germline ends.

The genes are TRBV14 and TRBJ1-3; D is uncertain. V gave up 2 bases and J gave up 13 bases, with 12 bases separating them. CDR1 SGHDN and CDR2 FVKESK come from the germline V gene. This CDR3 is 12 amino acids long. In DNA, the CDR3 is TGTGCCAGCAGCCAATCCGGGTCCTTTATATATTTT. Encoded protein: CASSQSGSFIYF.

Points on this clone: Germline is not matched at one junction end, which may reflect a read error. The J gene is TRBJ2-7, the V gene TRBV6-5, with TRBD1 matching over 8 bases. Germline-derived CDR1 and CDR2 are MNHEY and SVGAGI. The CDR3 loop spans 13 amino acids. The CDR3 nucleotides are TGTGCCAGCAGTTACTCGAGCGCAGGGGGCTGGCACTTC. It translates to CASSYSSAGGWHF.

This clone has just a few counts. This chain connects TRBV10-1 to TRBJ2-5; D might be TRBD1 (5 bases). The CDR3 runs 12 residues. The V gene lost 6 bases and the J gene lost 4 bases, with 9 bases spanning the gap. Germline CDR1 and CDR2: WNHNN and SYGVQD (reference sequence). CDR3 sequence reads: CASSQGLETQYF. DNA for the CDR3: TGCGCCAGCAGCCAGGGTCTAGAGACCCAGTACTTC.

The chain is built from TRBV27 and TRBJ2-1, with TRBD2 matching 10 bases. V gave up 10 bases and J gave up 3 bases; unmatched junction bases: 9. CDR3 length: 15 residues. Germline values: CDR1 MNHEY, CDR2 SMNVEV (reference sequence). The CDR3 reads CATSLAGAVYNEQFF. DNA for the CDR3: TGTGCCACCTCTCTAGCGGGAGCGGTCTACAATGAGCAGTTCTTC.

V is TRBV2 and J is TRBJ1-6; D unclear. V shed 6 bases and J shed 0 bases, with 6 bases lying between them. The CDR3 runs to 14 residues. In germline, CDR1 is SNHLY, CDR2 FYNNEI. CDR3 in amino acids: CASSESSYNSPLHF. For the CDR3, the DNA is TGTGCCAGCAGCGAGAGCTCCTATAATTCACCCCTCCACTTT.

The chain combines TRBV6-1 with TRBJ2-7, with D unclear. The V gene's germline CDR1 is MNHNS and CDR2 SASEGT. V lost 5 bases and J lost 4, with 12 bases in between. The CDR3 has 13 residues. CDR3 DNA: TGTGCCAGCAGTTCCTCGGCCAGTTACGAGCAGTACTTC. Residues: CASSSSASYEQYF.